Reported below is one T cell receptor beta chain. Germline CDR1 and CDR2: SGHRS and YFSETQ. There are 15 residues in the CDR3. V lost 0 bases to trimming and J lost 3 bases, with 10 bases between them. This sample was included in a study of blood T cell repertoires in COVID-19. In the study's own analysis: Reference gene primer amplification yielded estimated nucleated cell counts. Assay: immunoSEQ multiplex PCR; the TCRdb copy retains only in-frame clones and omits some. V, J and clone size derive from that table, while D and trimming were established from the DNA sequence. Of some 160,000 clones listed, 70% to 90% are singletons.

The gene calls are TRBV5-1 and TRBJ1-5, with D unclear. The TCR originated in a woman of 80 years or more with COVID-19, enrolled during active disease. Sample: peripheral blood. The CDR3 reads CASSLAGQLNQPQHF. The CDR3 nucleotides are TGCGCCAGCAGCTTGGCGGGTCAACTCAATCAGCCCCAGCATTTT. The whole variable domain, remainder taken from reference TRBV5-1 and TRBJ1-5, is KAGVTQTPRYLIKTRGQQVTLSCSPISGHRSVSWYQQTPGQGLQFLFEYFSETQRNKGNFPGRFSGRQFSNSRSEMNVSTLELGDSALYLCASSLAGQLNQPQHFGDGTRLSIL.